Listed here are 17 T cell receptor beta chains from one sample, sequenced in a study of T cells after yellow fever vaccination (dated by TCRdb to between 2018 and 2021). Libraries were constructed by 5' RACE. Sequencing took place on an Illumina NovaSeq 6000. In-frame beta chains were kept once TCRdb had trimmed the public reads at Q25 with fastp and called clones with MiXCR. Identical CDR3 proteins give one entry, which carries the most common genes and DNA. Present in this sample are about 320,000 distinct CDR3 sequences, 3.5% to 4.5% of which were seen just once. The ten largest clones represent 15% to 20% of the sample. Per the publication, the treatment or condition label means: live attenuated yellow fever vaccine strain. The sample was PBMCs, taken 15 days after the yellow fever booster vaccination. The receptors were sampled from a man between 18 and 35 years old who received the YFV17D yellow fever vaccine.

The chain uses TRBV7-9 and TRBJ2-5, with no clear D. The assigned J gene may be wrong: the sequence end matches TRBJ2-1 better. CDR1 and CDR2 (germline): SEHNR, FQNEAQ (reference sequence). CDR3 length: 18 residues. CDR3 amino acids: CASSLAMGATSYEETQFF. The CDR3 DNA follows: TGTGCCAGCAGCTTAGCAATGGGCGCGACGTCTTATGAAGAGACCCAGTTCTTC.

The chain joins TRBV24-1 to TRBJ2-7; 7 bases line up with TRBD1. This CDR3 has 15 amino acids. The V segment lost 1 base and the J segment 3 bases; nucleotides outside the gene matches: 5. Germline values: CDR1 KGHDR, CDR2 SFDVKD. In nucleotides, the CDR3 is TGTGCCACCAGTGATTTCAGGGGGAATCTCTACGAGCAGTACGTC. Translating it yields CATSDFRGNLYEQYV.

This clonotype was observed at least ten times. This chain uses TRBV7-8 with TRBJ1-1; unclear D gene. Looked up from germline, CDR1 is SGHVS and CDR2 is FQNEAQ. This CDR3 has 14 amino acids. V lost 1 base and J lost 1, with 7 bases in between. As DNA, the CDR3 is TGTGCCAGCAGCTTAGTAGCAGGGAACACTGAAGCTTTCTTT. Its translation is CASSLVAGNTEAFF.

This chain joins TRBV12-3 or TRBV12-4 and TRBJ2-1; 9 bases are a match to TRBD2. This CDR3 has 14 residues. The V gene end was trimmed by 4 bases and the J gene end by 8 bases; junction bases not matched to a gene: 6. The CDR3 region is CASSSGTSTDEQFF. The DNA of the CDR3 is TGTGCCAGCAGTTCCGGGACTAGCACCGATGAGCAGTTCTTC.

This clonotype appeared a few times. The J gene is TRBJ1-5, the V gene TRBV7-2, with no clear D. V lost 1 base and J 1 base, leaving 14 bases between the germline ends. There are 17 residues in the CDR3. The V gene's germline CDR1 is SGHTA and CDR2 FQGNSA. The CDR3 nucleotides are TGTGCCAGCAGCTTAGATCTAGGGCTTAGGAGCAATCAGCCCCAGCATTTT. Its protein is CASSLDLGLRSNQPQHF.

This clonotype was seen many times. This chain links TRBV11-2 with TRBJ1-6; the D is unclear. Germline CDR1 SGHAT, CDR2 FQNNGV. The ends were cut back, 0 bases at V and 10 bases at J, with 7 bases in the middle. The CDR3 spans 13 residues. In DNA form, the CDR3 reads TGTGCCAGCAGCTTAGACTACAGCTCACCCCTCCACTTT. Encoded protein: CASSLDYSSPLHF. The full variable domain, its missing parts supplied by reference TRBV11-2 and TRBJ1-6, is EAGVAQSPRYKIIEKRQSVAFWCNPISGHATLYWYQQILGQGPKLLIQFQNNGVVDDSQLPKDRFSAERLKGVDSTLKIQPAKLEDSAVYLCASSLDYSSPLHFGNGTRLTVT.

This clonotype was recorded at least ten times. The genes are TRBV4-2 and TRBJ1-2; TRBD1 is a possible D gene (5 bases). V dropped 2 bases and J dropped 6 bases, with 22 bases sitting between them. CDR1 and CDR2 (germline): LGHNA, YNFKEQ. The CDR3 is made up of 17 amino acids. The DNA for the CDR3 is TGTGCCAGCAGCCAATTAACCCGGACACCATTATCGGATGGCTACACCTTC. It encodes CASSQLTRTPLSDGYTF.

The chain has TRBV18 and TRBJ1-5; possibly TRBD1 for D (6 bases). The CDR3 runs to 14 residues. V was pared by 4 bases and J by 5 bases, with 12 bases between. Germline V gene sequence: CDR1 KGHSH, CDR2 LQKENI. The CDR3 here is CASSQGGFDQPQHF. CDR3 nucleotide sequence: TGTGCCAGCTCACAGGGGGGATTCGATCAGCCCCAGCATTTT.

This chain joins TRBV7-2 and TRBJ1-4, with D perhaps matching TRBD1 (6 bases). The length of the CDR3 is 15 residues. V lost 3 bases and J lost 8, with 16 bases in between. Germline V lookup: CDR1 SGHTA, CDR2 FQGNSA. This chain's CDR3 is CASSLATGWGEKLFF. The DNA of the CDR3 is TGTGCCAGCAGCTTGGCGACAGGATGGGGGGAAAAACTGTTTTTT.

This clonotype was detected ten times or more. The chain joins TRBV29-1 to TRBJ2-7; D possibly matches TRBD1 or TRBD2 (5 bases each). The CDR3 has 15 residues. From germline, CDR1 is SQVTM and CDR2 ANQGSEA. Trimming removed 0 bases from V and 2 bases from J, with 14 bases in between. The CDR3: CSVEDRRDGTYEQYF. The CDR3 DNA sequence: TGCAGCGTTGAAGATCGCCGGGACGGCACCTACGAGCAGTACTTC.

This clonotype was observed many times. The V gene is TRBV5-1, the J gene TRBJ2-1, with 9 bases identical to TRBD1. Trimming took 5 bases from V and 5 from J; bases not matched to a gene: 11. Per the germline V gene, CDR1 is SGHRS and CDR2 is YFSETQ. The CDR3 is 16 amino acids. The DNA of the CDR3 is TGCGCCAGCAGGTACCACAGGGGGCTATACGACAATGAGCAGTTCTTC. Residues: CASRYHRGLYDNEQFF.

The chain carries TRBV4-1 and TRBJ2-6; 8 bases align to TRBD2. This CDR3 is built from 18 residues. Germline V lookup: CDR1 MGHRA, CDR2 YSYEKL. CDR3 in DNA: TGCGTCCCACCCTCGGGGGGGGGGCAAAGTTCTGGGGCCAACGTCCTGACTTTC. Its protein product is CVPPSGGGQSSGANVLTF.

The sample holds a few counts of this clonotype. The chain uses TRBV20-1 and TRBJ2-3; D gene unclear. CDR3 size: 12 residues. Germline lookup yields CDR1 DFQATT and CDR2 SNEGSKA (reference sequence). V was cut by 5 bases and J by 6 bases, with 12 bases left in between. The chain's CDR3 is CSAASGRDTQYF. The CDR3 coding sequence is TGCAGTGCTGCGTCCGGGCGGGATACGCAGTATTTT.

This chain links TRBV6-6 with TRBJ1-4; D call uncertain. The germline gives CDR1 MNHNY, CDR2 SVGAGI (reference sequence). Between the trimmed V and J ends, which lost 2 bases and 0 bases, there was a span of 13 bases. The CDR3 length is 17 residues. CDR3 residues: CASSYPQRAATNEKLFF. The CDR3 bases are TGTGCCAGCAGTTACCCCCAGAGAGCCGCAACTAATGAAAAACTGTTTTTT.

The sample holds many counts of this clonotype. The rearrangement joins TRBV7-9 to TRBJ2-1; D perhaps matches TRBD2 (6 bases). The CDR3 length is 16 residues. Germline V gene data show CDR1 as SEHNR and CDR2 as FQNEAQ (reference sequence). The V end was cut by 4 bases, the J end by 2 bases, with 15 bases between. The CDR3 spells CASSSGLAVTYNEQFF. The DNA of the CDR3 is TGTGCCAGCAGCTCGGGACTCGCTGTCACCTACAATGAGCAGTTCTTC.

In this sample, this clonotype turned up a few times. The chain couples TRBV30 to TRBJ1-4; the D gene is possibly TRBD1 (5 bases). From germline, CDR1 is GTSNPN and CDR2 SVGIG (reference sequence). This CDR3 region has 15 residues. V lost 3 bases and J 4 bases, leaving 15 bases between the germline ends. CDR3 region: CAWRDQGEINEKLFF. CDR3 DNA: TGTGCCTGGAGGGACCAGGGAGAGATTAATGAAAAACTGTTTTTT.

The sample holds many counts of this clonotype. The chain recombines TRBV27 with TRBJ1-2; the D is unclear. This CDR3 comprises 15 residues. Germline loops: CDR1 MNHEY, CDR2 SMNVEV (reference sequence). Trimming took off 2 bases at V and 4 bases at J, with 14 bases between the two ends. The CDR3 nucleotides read TGTGCCAGCAGTTTAGGGGTAGCCAGCCTCTATGGCTACACCTTC. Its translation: CASSLGVASLYGYTF.